This T cell receptor (beta chain) comes out of a study of beta chain features in type 1 diabetes. Study outcomes and limitations: Unsettled here was the matter of whether HLA type influences TCRB rearrangement. For cells with high TCR expression, cDNA sequencing could yield over-representation. VDJ junctions from patients with type 1 diabetes contained fewer insertions and more deletions. Significant though moderate, a shortening of TCRB CDR3s appeared in all four CD4+ subsets of Type 1 diabetes patients. A greater similarity of naive, central memory and Treg TCRB repertoires was seen among patients than among healthy donors.

The J segment lost 3 bases and the V segment lost 8 bases, leaving 4 bases of the junction unmatched. CDR1 MNHEY and CDR2 SVGAGI come from the germline V gene. This CDR3 has 12 residues. This clone was picked up a small number of times. No antigen is known for it. Isolated RNA was reverse transcribed in full, so expressed TCRB transcripts were sequenced. Here immunoSEQ multiplex PCR was the method, and the copy in TCRdb shows in-frame clones only, minus some. The sample consists of 200,000 to 250,000 clones, around 15% of them appearing once. The rearrangement uses TRBV6-5 and TRBJ2-7; TRBD1 matches 7 bases. The sample comprised naive CD4+ T cells from blood. The receptor's source is a young man with type 1 diabetes. The CDR3 nucleotides are TGTGCCAGCGAGGGGGCCAACTACGAGCAGTACTTC. Translated, it gives CASEGANYEQYF.